This record concerns one TCR beta chain sequence. The antigen is not known. The table came from immunoSEQ multiplex PCR; TCRdb's copy has only in-frame clones and leaves some out. The sample shows tens of thousands of clones, roughly four fifths of them seen only once. V was clipped by 5 bases and J by 4 bases; unmatched bases: 4. CDR1 and CDR2 from the germline V gene are SGHRS and YFSETQ. This CDR3 contains 14 residues. This sample was taken from a study of lymphopenia after photon versus proton radiotherapy. Study observations and caveats: Authors raise, but do not show, better survival with proton therapy. Post-nadir diversity loss with photons came from oligoclonal expansion, particularly CD8+ Temra cells. Relative stability marked proton patients; photon patients lost diversity and naive cells. Post-nadir TCR diversity decline inversely tracked overall survival among those who died.

The TCR originated in a woman in her seventies with pancreatic cancer. J is TRBJ2-1 and V is TRBV5-1, with 9 bases fitting TRBD1. The sample consisted of peripheral blood, taken from a patient treated with proton-based radiotherapy. CDR3 in amino acids: CASRRQGVYNEQFF. The CDR3 region has the DNA TGCGCCAGCAGAAGACAGGGGGTGTACAATGAGCAGTTCTTC.